This T cell receptor beta chain was retrieved from a study of T-cell reconstitution after alpha-beta-depleted transplantation in children. Study-wide results and caveats: The study reportedly traced alpha-beta T cells about two months after transplant to several hundred expanded graft clones. Several patients had high TCRbeta diversity at day 60; it came from surviving recipient T cells and thymic progenitors. T-cell counts and diversity at one year post-transplant came mainly from newly produced T cells.

This CDR3 is built from 14 residues. The germline gives CDR1 DFQATT, CDR2 SNEGSKA (reference sequence). Remarks on this clonotype: Its matching antigen is unknown. A read error may be the cause here, since a much bigger clone is one base away.

Unique molecular identifiers featured in how the TCRbeta library was prepared. TCRdb called the PCR reads again in MiXCR, with one record for every CDR3 protein. This table holds about 440,000 distinct CDR3 sequences, 43% found once. The chain employs TRBV20-1 and TRBJ2-5; 12 bases match TRBD1. The clonotype comes from a girl aged 2-10 years with aplastic anemia, due to receive a stem cell transplant. The sample here was PBMCs, taken before TCRalphabeta/CD19-depleted stem cell transplant. The CDR3 DNA follows: TGCTGTGCTAGAGGGACAGGGGGCGCGGAGACCCAGTACTTC. Amino acids: CCARGTGGAETQYF.